The present T cell receptor (beta chain) was sequenced within a study of regulatory T cells in long-lasting Graves disease. General observations from the study: Segments TRBV28, TRBJ1-2 and TRBJ2-5 showed preferential usage in persistent disease.

Concerning this clonotype: The antigen is unknown.

CDR3-region Arm-PCR and iRepertoire HTBI primers produced the TCR beta libraries. Under the authors' procedure: Taken together, the samples had roughly 56 TRBV and around 14 TRBJ segments identified. TCRdb called the multiplex PCR reads again in MiXCR, with one record for every CDR3 protein. In this record, the V and J calls reflect TCRdb's handling and not the investigators' own analysis. The table has 350,000 to 450,000 distinct CDR3 sequences, 12% seen once; the top ten hold 15% to 20%. The CDR3 runs 11 residues. Germline V CDR1 and CDR2: SGHTA, FQGNSA. The V end was cut by 4 bases, the J end by 6 bases, with 7 bases between. Specified time point: newly diagnosed GD, antithyroid drugs for less than 3 months. PBMC-extracted RNA yielded the TCR library. This same sample was also taken into another study, of T cells in Graves' hyperthyroidism and ophthalmopathy. As that study records: The HTBI set primed first-round TCR CDR3 RT-PCR.

The receptor was isolated from a woman aged 18-29 years with Graves disease. The genes are TRBV7-2 and TRBJ2-7, with D possibly called TRBD1 or TRBD2 (5 bases each). The specimen was peripheral blood mononuclear cells (PBMCs), collected at new diagnosis, from a patient treated with antithyroid drugs. The CDR3 reads CASSSGREQYF. The CDR3 DNA reads as TGTGCCAGCAGCTCGGGACGCGAGCAGTACTTC.